These T cell receptor beta chains were read from a single sample in a study of PD-1 blockade in classical Hodgkin lymphoma. This table comes from immunoSEQ multiplex PCR, and its TCRdb copy is limited to in-frame clones, with some not included. Of 66,000 or so clones listed, 71% were seen once; the top ten hold over 7.5%. The specimen comprised peripheral blood mononuclear cells (PBMCs), sampled before the second cycle of nivolumab. These receptors were collected from a human donor with classical Hodgkin lymphoma. Both conserved end residues are trimmed from each CDR3.

v_call	j_call	cdr3_aa
TRBV4-1	TRBJ2-7	ASMGGSYEQY
TRBV28	TRBJ2-2	ASRTPGARTGELF
TRBV27	TRBJ1-1	ASSSLGQPTGAF
TRBV19	TRBJ1-6	ASTHRGYNSPLH
TRBV23-1	TRBJ1-2	ASSQSRRYGYT
TRBV5-3	TRBJ1-2	ASSLRADYGYT
TRBV28	TRBJ2-3	ASSLGTGSTDTQY
TRBV6-5	TRBJ1-2	ASSYSSGSYYGYT
TRBV19	TRBJ2-3	ASMGTRDRLTDTQY
TRBV2	TRBJ2-4	ASSEGYIQY
TRBV9	TRBJ2-1	ASSIYGGSNNEQF
TRBV30	TRBJ1-2	AWWGGGTIYGYT
TRBV7-3	TRBJ2-7	ASSLWQGANEQY
TRBV9	TRBJ1-1	ASSEGDLVEAF
TRBV6-5	TRBJ1-1	ASSSTGAGIGAF
TRBV7-8	.	ASSLMPFSSYEQY
TRBV12-5	TRBJ2-7	ASGLVGTASYEQY
TRBV2	TRBJ2-5	ASSENREETQY
TRBV7-9	TRBJ1-1	ASSLLWSLRNTEAF
TRBV4-1	TRBJ1-6	ASSQEGTVNSPLH
TRBV19	TRBJ1-3	ASSINWGSGNTIY
TRBV6-6	TRBJ1-1	AAQRGGTEAF
TRBV13	TRBJ1-1	ASSLSNTEAF
TRBV2	TRBJ2-2	ASSEGGVNTGELF
TRBV7-9	TRBJ2-5	ASSSYTGGNYQETQY
TRBV4-1	TRBJ1-2	ASSQVEGPLYGYT
TRBV27	TRBJ2-1	ASSQQESGTGQF
TRBV9	TRBJ2-5	ASSVGGYRGETQY
TRBV2	TRBJ2-2	ASSGGTGNTGELF
TRBV7-2	TRBJ2-7	ASSLVTGFSYEQY
TRBV5-6	TRBJ2-2	ASNETGFVTSGELF
TRBV6-6	TRBJ1-1	ASSLGQGTWGTEAF
TRBV5-1	TRBJ1-1	ASSLDGLNTEAF
TRBV18	TRBJ1-2	ASSPGISPGYT
TRBV5-1	TRBJ2-5	ASSLGHRGLETQY
TRBV6-1	TRBJ1-2	ASSKDTSNYGYT
TRBV7-9	TRBJ1-6	ASRPDREDNSPLH
TRBV6-5	TRBJ2-7	ASSAMWRGDYEQY
TRBV6-5	TRBJ1-1	ASSYSGLRTEAF
TRBV29-1	TRBJ2-6	SVEDGGVSSGANVLT
TRBV2	TRBJ2-3	ASSLDVGSSGTDTQY
TRBV6-5	TRBJ1-2	ASRLRGYGYT
TRBV28	TRBJ1-5	ASSLDGQGGLRPQH
TRBV28	TRBJ1-5	ASHRGRGLSNQPQH
TRBV18	TRBJ2-7	ASSPIDSGLGEQY
TRBV30	TRBJ2-5	AWSVGTGSGETQY
TRBV21-1	TRBJ1-3	ASSRDSSSGNTIY
TRBV28	TRBJ2-7	ASSLAYEQY
TRBV30	TRBJ1-1	AWSAGQVGGTEAF
TRBV27	TRBJ2-1	ASSLMTAYNEQF
TRBV28	TRBJ1-2	ASSSNYGYT